The following is a TCR beta chain sequence with its context. Its matching antigen is unknown. The data stem from a study of cytomegalovirus exposure and HLA in healthy donors. General study points: Sequencing likely generated an artifact that appeared as a cluster of highly shared sequence variants. As a later analysis showed, a missense DCLRE1C variant was linked to trimming of TCR beta V- and J-genes.

This PCR relied on a set of 60 Vbeta primers and 13 Jbeta primers. The assay was immunoSEQ multiplex PCR, and TCRdb's table has in-frame clones only and misses some. The sample holds 100,000 or so clones, 70% to 80% seen once. CDR3 length equals 15 residues. V shed 0 bases and J shed 0 bases, with 7 bases lying between them. Germline CDR1 and CDR2: SGDLS and YYNGEE. The gene calls are TRBV9 and TRBJ1-3; D is ambiguous. The sample comprised PBMCs. The origin of this receptor is a man aged 25 to 45 in good health and CMV-seronegative. The DNA for the CDR3 is TGTGCCAGCAGCGTAGCGGAGGACTCTGGAAACACCATATATTTT. It is translated as CASSVAEDSGNTIYF.